The clone carrying this TCR beta chain was picked up a small number of times. Its antigen is undetermined. A sample-barcoded 5' primer and a J-beta primer mix were used in a second PCR of roughly 7 to 11 cycles. TCRdb used MiXCR to reprocess the 5' RACE reads, holding one entry per CDR3 protein. Of over 950,000 distinct CDR3 sequences in the sample, roughly 51% are singletons; the top ten hold over 20%. Donors each provided around 9 milliliters of peripheral blood. The authors isolated at least 6.5 million PBMCs per sample. The sample originates from a study of blood T cells in healthy people across ages. Turning to the study itself: When template switching was applied, about one barcoded beta molecule was captured per two T cells. Study results and caveats: PBMCs went unsorted, and a conclusive naive versus antigen-experienced comparison was therefore prevented.

The V gene's germline CDR1 is SQVTM and CDR2 ANQGSEA. CDR3 size: 14 residues. V dropped 4 bases and J dropped 6 bases, with 17 bases sitting between them. The V and J genes are TRBV29-1 and TRBJ2-3; no reliable D call. Sequencing was performed on blood. The sequence was collected from a woman aged 55 to 70 in good health. CDR3 DNA sequence: TGCAGCGTTGTCACGGGTTTGATTGTTGATACGCAGTATTTT. Translation gives CSVVTGLIVDTQYF.